The clone carrying this TCR beta chain occurred once. Its antigen remains unidentified. This sample was included in a study of breast tumors, draining lymph nodes, adjacent tissues. The study's findings and limits: Compared with basal-like, luminal-like tumors shared significantly more repertoire with nontumor tissue. Data fit most tumor T cells coming from lymph node, expanding in tumor. Compared with lymph nodes, tumors were less diverse; compared with nontumor tissue, more. Data only fit, rather than demonstrated, lymph node origin of most tumor T cells.

Samples came from axillary lymph nodes draining the breast cancer. V gave up 0 bases and J gave up 2 bases, with 22 bases separating them. Germline V gene sequence: CDR1 SGDLS, CDR2 YYNGEE. This CDR3 region has 19 residues. One entry per CDR3 protein results from TCRdb running MiXCR on the multiplex PCR reads. The table lists 170,000 or so distinct CDR3 sequences, 30% to 35% of them singletons, with 3.5% to 4.5% in the top ten. The receptor's source is a female donor with breast cancer. Some clones in this sample may be carry-over from other donors' samples. Material: axillary lymph node tissue. The chain combines TRBV9 with TRBJ2-3; D may be TRBD2 (7 bases). CDR3 coding DNA: TGTGCCAGCAGCGTAGAAGGGGGGGGGGCTGACTCTACCACAGATACGCAGTATTTT. It is translated as CASSVEGGGADSTTDTQYF. Full variable domain (remainder filled in from reference TRBV9 and TRBJ2-3): DSGVTQTPKHLITATGQRVTLRCSPRSGDLSVYWYQQSLDQGLQFLIQYYNGEERAKGNILERFSAQQFPDLHSELNLSSLELGDSALYFCASSVEGGGADSTTDTQYFGPGTRLTVL.